The entry below gives a single TCR beta chain sequence along with its context. The antigen this receptor binds is unknown. The junction departs from the called germline gene at one end, perhaps through a read error. This specimen belongs to a study of identical twins (dated by TCRdb to the mid-2010s). As for the study more broadly: TCR alpha and beta repertoires from monozygotic twins, unrelated adults of various ages and cord blood were deep-sequenced to test whether fetal clonotypes persist. To rule out contamination, replicate twin experiments were performed at different times with different library preparation protocols. The paper's findings and limits, for the study overall: Because the same donors could not be followed over many years, the conclusions relied on cross-sectional statistical analysis. Excess twin sharing in beta out-of-frame sequences was weaker because fewer shared sequences lowered the signal-to-noise ratio. Zero-insertion analyses could be partly confounded by invariant T cells such as MAIT and iNKT, though diverse VJ usage argued against such confounding for most clonotypes. Recombination models systematically underestimated out-of-frame TCR alpha sharing in monozygotic twins but agreed with sharing between unrelated individuals. Fewer insertions were carried by abundant cord blood beta clonotypes, a similar but weaker trend appeared in young adult naive repertoires, and no such trend appeared in memory repertoires. Compared with coincidental sharing between unrelated individuals, out-of-frame TCR alpha sequences shared between twins had an excess of sequences with low generation probability.

Every donor was a healthy Caucasian. Three pairs of female monozygotic twins, all aged roughly 18 to 30 years, made up the twin cohort. Positive isolation kits from Invitrogen were used to isolate CD4+ and CD8+ T cell populations. Libraries were prepared through 5' RACE. The reads were generated on an Illumina HiSeq 2000. Template switching introduced a universal primer binding site; the final cDNA contained a unique molecular identifier, enabling accurate counting of TCR cDNA molecules. Specific primers in the conserved constant-segment region were used to synthesize first-strand cDNA for the TCR alpha and beta chains. To control for contamination, every cDNA library carried two barcodes: a SMART-Mk sample barcode plus Illumina barcodes. Two successive PCR steps introduced TruSeq adapter sequences along with Illumina sample barcodes. TCR alpha and beta cDNA libraries were sequenced on the Illumina HiSeq platform with custom primers. Under the source paper's analysis protocol: Raw reads were processed with MiGEC to extract unique molecular identifiers, and MiXCR was used to determine CDR3 positions. Recombination models were inferred per individual with the repgenHMM and IGoR tools using an EM algorithm. Shared clonotypes were analyzed with the tcR package in R, and sharing was normalized by the product of cloneset sizes. To study raw recombination free of thymic and clonal selection effects, out-of-frame nonproductive sequences were analyzed. TCRdb reworked the public reads: Q25 trimming with fastp, MiXCR clone assembly, productive beta chains retained. Every distinct CDR3 protein forms one entry, paired with its most common genes and DNA. The V and J calls, along with clone size, are taken from TCRdb and not from the paper's own processing. Here the sample has around 480,000 distinct CDR3 sequences; 13% to 15% occur a single time. The ten largest clonotypes hold approximately 0.98% of the sample.

The data also belong to a second study, concerning yellow fever vaccine responses in identical twins. As described in the second report: The authors reported that the T cell response to vaccination in identical twins appeared partly convergent and partly personalized. Focusing on identical twins, the study followed the T cell clones that responded to the vaccine, and did so with precision.

The origin of this receptor is a woman under 30 in good health. What was sequenced was CD4+ T cells sorted from blood.

At the DNA level, the sequence is TGTGCCAGCAGTCCCGGACAGGCCGGCTCCTACGAGCAGTGCTTC. Protein translation: CASSPGQAGSYEQCF. The chain couples TRBV28 to TRBJ2-7, with 7 bases matching TRBD1. CDR1 and CDR2, looked up from the germline V gene, are MDHEN and SYDVKM. Inclusive of the bounding cysteine and phenylalanine, the CDR3 is 15 residues long. The kept DNA is CDR3 alone, 45 bases in frame from the first base.